This TCR beta chain was identified in a study of shared clonotypes between healthy human individuals. Naive CD8 cells, CD45RO-negative and positively selected for CCR7, excluded terminally differentiated effector memory CD45RA+ cells. Per the study methods: Filtering of immunoSEQ junctional sequences could not match full-length read filtering. TCRdb's copy holds only in-frame clones and misses some; the assay was immunoSEQ multiplex PCR. D and trimming were read from the DNA, whereas the V and J calls and clone size are those reported in that table. This sample has 550,000 to 600,000 clones, with 95% to 98% found just once. Deletions cut 7 bases from V and 4 bases from J, with 10 bases between. In germline, CDR1 is WSHSY, CDR2 SAAADI. The CDR3 covers 12 residues.

The TCR sequence derives from a man aged 30-40 years in good health. The sample consisted of naive CD8+ T cells sorted from blood. The chain recombines TRBV10-2 with TRBJ1-1; weak D call: TRBD1 (5 bases). The CDR3 sequence is CASTQGFTEAFF. The CDR3 DNA reads TGCGCCAGCACCCAGGGATTCACTGAAGCTTTCTTT.